This T cell receptor (beta chain) was obtained from a study of T-cell reconstitution after alpha-beta-depleted transplantation in children. This clonotype was counted many times. The CDR3 does not close with the conserved phenylalanine or tryptophan, likely indicating a read error. It is unclear where the CDR3 begins or ends on the DNA, so no DNA is shown, and the CDR3 is as TCRdb lists it. 13 amino acids form the CDR3, both terminal residues included. TCRbeta library construction was performed incorporating unique molecular identifiers. A single record per CDR3 protein comes from TCRdb applying MiXCR to the PCR reads. Here the sample spans approximately 490,000 distinct CDR3 sequences, over 9.5% being singletons.

Sequences were derived from PBMCs, sampled before TCRalphabeta/CD19-depleted stem cell transplant. The chain is built from TRBV12-3 or TRBV12-4 and TRBJ2-1; the tabulated D call, TRBD1, remains unverified against the DNA. The source of this sequence is a child younger than 10 with inherited bone marrow failure, due to receive a stem cell transplant. The chain's CDR3 is CASTLGQGVPLSL.